This T cell receptor (beta chain) was captured by sequencing in a study of T cell changes during pregnancy in multiple sclerosis. The CDR3 is 14 amino acids. Germline loops: CDR1 LNHNV, CDR2 YYDKDF (reference sequence). V gave up 6 bases and J gave up 4 bases, with 12 bases separating them. Produced via immunoSEQ multiplex PCR; TCRdb's table is partial and in-frame only. The sample has roughly 120,000 clones, roughly 92% seen once. The sample consisted of peripheral blood, taken before pregnancy. The chain has TRBV15 and TRBJ2-2; TRBD1 might be the D (6 bases). This sequence was found in a female donor with multiple sclerosis, enrolled in a pregnancy study. The CDR3 spells CATRTGQVTGELFF. As DNA, the CDR3 is TGTGCCACCAGGACGGGACAAGTCACCGGGGAGCTGTTTTTT.